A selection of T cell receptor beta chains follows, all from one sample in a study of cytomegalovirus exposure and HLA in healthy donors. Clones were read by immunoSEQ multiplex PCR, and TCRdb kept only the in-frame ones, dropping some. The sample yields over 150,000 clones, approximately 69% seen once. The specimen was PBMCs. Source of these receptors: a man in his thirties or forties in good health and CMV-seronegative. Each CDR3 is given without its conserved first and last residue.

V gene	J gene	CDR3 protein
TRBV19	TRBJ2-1	ASSGDRGMYNEQF
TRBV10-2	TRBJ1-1	ASSPVGGAMNTEAF
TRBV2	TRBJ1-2	ASSEYPGTGVLRGYT
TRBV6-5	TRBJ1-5	ASSAGGLNQPQH
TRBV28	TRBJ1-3	ASSLPTGAGNTIY
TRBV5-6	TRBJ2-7	ASSLWTGLQYEQY
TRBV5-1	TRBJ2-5	ASRTQGLQETQY
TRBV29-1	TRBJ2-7	SVETRSYEQY
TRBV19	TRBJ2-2	ASVETGQGLSGELF
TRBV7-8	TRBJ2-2	ASSSPGANTGELF
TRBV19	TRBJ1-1	ASSNSLNTEAF
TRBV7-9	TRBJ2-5	ASSQQAGTSETQY
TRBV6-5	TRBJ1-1	ASSFGQLSNTEAF
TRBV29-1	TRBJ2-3	SVVSGGTDTQY
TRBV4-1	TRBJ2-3	ASSQDSATDTDTQY
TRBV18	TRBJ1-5	ASSPPTGGQPQH
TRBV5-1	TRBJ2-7	ASSLGGTSGAFEQY
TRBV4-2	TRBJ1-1	ASSQLDILLNTEAF
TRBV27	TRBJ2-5	ANSYPGLAGGETQY
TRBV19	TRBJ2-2	ASSIGQRTGELF
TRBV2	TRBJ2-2	ASKLDRDTGELF
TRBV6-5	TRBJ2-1	ASSSQPGQGASEQF
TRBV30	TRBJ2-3	AWSTVGATQY
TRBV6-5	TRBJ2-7	ASSYSASGVFSEQY
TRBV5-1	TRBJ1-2	ASSSRQDGYGYT
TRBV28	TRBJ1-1	ASRQGYNTEAF
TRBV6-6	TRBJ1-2	ASSSVGYT
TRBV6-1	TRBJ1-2	ASSDTLRATNYGYT
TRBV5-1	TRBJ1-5	ASSEVGNNQPQN
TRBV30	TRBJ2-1	AWSWVAGLDEQF
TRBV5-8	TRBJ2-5	ASSLGLAGQETQY
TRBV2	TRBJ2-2	ASIRDRGSGELF
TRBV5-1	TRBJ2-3	ASSHDRAADTQY
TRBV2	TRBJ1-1	ASEETPNTEAF
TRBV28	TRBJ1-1	ASSFEGGRAEAF
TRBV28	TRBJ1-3	ASRGGGHSGNTIY
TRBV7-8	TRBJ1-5	ASSLARRVNWNQPQH
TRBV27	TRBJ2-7	ASRETVPTHEQY
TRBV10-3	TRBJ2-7	AISPAAGYEQY
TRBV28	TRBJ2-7	ASIPGRVSYEQY
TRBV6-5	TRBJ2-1	ASRRDRGADEQF
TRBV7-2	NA	ASSRSGIHEQY
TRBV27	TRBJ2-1	ASSLRVASYNEQF
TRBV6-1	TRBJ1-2	ASTEWSGYT
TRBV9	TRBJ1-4	ASSPQLDFEQKLF
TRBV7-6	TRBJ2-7	ASSDPDRGRREQY
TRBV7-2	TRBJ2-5	ASSLSGLALLETQY
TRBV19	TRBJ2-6	ASSADFTGANVLT
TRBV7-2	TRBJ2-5	ASSLVPRGGQETQY
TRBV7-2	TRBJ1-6	ASSMTVSPLH
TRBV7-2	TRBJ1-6	ASSPQPIGTGGNSPLH
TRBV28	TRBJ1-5	ASSLRVFGQPQH
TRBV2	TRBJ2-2	ASKEGRTNAGELF
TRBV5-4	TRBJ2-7	ASSDSGQGLYEQY
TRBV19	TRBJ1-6	ASNDRGLGSPLH